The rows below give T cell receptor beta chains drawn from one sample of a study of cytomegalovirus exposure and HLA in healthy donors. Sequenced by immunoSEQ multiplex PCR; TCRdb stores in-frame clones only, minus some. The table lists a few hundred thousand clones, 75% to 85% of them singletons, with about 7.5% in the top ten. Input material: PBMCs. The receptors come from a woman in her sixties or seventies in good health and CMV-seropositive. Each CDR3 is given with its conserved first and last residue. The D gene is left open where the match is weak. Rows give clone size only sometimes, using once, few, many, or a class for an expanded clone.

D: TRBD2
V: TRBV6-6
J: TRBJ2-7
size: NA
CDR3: CASRTGLAGSEQYF
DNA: TGTGCCAGCAGAACGGGACTAGCGGGATCCGAGCAGTACTTC

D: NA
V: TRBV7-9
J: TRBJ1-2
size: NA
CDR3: CASSRQRGYTF
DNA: TGTGCCAGCAGCCGACAGAGAGGCTACACCTTC

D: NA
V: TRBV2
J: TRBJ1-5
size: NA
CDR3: CASSRGEVQPQHF
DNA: TGTGCCAGCAGTAGGGGCGAGGTCCAGCCCCAGCATTTT

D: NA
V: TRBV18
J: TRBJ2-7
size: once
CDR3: CASSPPTRSYEQYF
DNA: TGTGCCAGCTCACCACCGACGAGGTCCTACGAGCAGTACTTC

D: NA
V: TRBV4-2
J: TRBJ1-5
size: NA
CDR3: CASSQERRVGLVGNQPQHF
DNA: TGTGCCAGCAGCCAGGAGCGCAGGGTGGGCCTAGTTGGCAATCAGCCCCAGCATTTT

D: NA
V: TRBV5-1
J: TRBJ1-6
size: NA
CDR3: CASSLGGGSPLHF
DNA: TGCGCCAGCAGCTTGGGGGGCGGCTCACCCCTCCACTTT

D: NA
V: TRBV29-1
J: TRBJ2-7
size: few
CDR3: CSAQGGASYEQYF
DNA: TGCAGCGCTCAAGGGGGGGCGAGTTACGAGCAGTACTTC

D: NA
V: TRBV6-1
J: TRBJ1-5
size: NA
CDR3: CASSEPPWPGNQPQHF
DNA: TGTGCCAGCAGTGAACCCCCTTGGCCCGGCAATCAGCCCCAGCATTTT

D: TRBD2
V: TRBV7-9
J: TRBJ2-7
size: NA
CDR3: CASSLLAGAAAYEQYF
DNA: TGTGCCAGCAGCCTACTAGCGGGAGCCGCAGCCTACGAGCAGTACTTC

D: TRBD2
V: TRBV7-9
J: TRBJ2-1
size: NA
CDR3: CASTPGGLAGGYNEQFF
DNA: TGTGCCAGCACCCCAGGGGGACTAGCGGGAGGTTATAATGAGCAGTTCTTC

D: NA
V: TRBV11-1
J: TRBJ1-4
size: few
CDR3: CASRPTQGVNEKLFF
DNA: TGTGCCAGCAGACCGACTCAGGGTGTTAATGAAAAACTGTTTTTT

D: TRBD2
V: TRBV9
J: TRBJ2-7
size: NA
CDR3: CASSPREASSYEQYF
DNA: TGTGCCAGCAGCCCGCGGGAGGCCTCCTCCTACGAGCAGTACTTC

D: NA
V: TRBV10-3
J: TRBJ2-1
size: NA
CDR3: CAISESGQNNEQFF
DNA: TGTGCCATCAGTGAGTCAGGACAGAACAATGAGCAGTTCTTC

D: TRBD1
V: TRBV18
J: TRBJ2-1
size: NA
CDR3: CASSHGQGEVVF
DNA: TGTGCCAGCTCCCACGGACAGGGTGAGGTAGTCTTC

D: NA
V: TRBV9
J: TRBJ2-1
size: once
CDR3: CASSVAEAPEQFF
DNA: TGTGCCAGCAGCGTAGCTGAGGCTCCTGAGCAGTTCTTC

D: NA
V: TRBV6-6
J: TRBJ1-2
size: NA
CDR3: CASSYVAGAGYTF
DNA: TGTGCCAGCAGTTACGTGGCAGGGGCAGGCTACACCTTC

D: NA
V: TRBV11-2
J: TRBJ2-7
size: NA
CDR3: CASSPLRTRGKQYF
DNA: TGTGCCAGCAGTCCTTTAAGGACCCGCGGGAAGCAGTACTTC

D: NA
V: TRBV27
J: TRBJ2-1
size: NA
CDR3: CASSFGSRRSSYNEQFF
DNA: TGTGCCAGCAGTTTTGGTTCGCGCCGAAGCTCCTACAATGAGCAGTTCTTC

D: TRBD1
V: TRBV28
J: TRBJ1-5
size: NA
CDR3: CASSLLRNNRGIGQPQHF
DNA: TGTGCCAGCAGTCTCCTTCGTAATAACAGGGGGATCGGGCAGCCCCAGCATTTT

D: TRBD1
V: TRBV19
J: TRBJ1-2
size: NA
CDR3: CASNRQGGYGYTF
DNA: TGTGCCAGTAATAGACAGGGCGGCTATGGCTACACCTTC

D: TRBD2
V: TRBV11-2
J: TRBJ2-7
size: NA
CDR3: CASSWGGRNYEQYF
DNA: TGTGCCAGCAGCTGGGGAGGGAGGAACTACGAGCAGTACTTC

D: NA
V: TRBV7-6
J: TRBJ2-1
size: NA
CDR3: CASSREGGSYNEQFF
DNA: TGTGCCAGCAGCAGGGAGGGGGGCTCCTACAATGAGCAGTTCTTC

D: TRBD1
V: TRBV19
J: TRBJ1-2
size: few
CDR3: CATSVVGGPRDYGYTF
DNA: TGTGCCACCTCGGTCGTAGGGGGCCCCAGGGACTATGGCTACACCTTC

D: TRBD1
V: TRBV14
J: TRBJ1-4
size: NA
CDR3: CASSGDRVTNEKLFF
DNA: TGTGCCAGCTCCGGCGACAGGGTAACTAATGAAAAACTGTTTTTT

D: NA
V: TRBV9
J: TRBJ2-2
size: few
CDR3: CASSVQGYPGASTGELFF
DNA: TGTGCCAGCAGCGTACAGGGTTATCCGGGAGCTAGCACCGGGGAGCTGTTTTTT

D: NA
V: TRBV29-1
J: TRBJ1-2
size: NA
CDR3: CSVGIPTGSNYGYTF
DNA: TGCAGCGTTGGAATTCCGACAGGTTCTAACTATGGCTACACCTTC

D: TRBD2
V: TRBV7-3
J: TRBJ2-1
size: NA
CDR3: CASSNGVAGGLDKQFF
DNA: TGTGCCAGCAGCAACGGAGTAGCGGGAGGGCTGGATAAGCAGTTCTTC

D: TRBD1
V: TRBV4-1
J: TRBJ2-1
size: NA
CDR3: CASSQSGTGYNEQFF
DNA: TGCGCCAGCAGCCAATCCGGGACAGGGTATAATGAGCAGTTCTTC